This TCR beta chain stems from a study of response to subunit inactivated influenza vaccine. This clonotype was observed a few times. MiXCR, applied by TCRdb to the RT-PCR reads, yields one record per CDR3 protein. This table holds 700,000 to 900,000 distinct CDR3 sequences, roughly 20% found once. The sequencing used PBMCs from blood, collected around 5 days after vaccination. The source is a man aged 50 to 60 who received an inactivated influenza vaccine.

The CDR3 sequence: CASSTTILTDNEQFF. The CDR3 DNA reads TGCGCCAGCAGCACCACAATACTGACAGACAATGAGCAGTTCTTC. The V call is TRBV5-1, the J call TRBJ2-1, with D perhaps TRBD1 (5 bases). Per germline, CDR1 SGHRS and CDR2 YFSETQ. The V end was cut by 4 bases, the J end by 5 bases, with 16 bases between. This CDR3 is 15 amino acids long.